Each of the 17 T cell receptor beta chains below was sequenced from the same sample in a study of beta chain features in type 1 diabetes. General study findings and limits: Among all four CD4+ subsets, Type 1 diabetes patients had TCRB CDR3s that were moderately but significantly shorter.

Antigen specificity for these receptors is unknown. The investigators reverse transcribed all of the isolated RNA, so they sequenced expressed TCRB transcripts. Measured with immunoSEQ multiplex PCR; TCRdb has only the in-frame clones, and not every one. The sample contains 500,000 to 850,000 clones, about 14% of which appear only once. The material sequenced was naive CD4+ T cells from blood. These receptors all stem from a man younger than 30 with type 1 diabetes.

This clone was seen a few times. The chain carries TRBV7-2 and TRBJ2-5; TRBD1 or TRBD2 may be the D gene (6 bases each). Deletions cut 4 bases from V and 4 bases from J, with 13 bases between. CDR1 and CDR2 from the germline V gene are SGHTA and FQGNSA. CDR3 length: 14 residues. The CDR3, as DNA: TGTGCCAGCAGCTCCTACAGGGACTTAGAGACCCAGTACTTC. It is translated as CASSSYRDLETQYF.

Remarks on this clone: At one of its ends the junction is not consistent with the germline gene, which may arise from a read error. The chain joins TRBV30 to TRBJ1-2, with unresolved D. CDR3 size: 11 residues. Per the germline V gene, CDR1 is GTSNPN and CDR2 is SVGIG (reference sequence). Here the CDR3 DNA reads TGTGCCTGCCTAGCCGGACGCCTCCGGGCCTTC. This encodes CACLAGRLRAF.

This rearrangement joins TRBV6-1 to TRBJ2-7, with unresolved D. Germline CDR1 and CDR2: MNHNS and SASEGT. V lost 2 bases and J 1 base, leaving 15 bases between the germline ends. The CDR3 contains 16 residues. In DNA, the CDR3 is TGTGCCAGCAGTGAACCCGAGCGCTACCCTTCCTACGAGCAGTACTTC. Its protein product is CASSEPERYPSYEQYF.

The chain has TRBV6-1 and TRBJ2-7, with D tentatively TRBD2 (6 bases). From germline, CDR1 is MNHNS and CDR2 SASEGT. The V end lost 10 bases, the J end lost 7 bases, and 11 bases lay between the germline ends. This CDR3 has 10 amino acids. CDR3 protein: CATLRGEQYF. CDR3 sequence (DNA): TGTGCCACCCTCCGGGGGGAGCAGTACTTC.

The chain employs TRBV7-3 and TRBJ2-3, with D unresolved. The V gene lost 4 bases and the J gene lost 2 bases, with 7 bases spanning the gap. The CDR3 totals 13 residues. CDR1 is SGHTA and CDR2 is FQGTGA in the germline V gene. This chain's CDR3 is CASSSYVTDTQYF. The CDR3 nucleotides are TGTGCCAGCAGCTCCTACGTCACAGATACGCAGTATTTT.

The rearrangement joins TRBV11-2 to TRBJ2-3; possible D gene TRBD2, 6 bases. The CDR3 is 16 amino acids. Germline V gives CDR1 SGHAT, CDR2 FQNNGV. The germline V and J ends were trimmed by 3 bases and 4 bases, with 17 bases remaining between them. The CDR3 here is CASSFGDSGGADTQYF. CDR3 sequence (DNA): TGTGCCAGCAGCTTCGGGGACTCAGGTGGAGCAGATACGCAGTATTTT.

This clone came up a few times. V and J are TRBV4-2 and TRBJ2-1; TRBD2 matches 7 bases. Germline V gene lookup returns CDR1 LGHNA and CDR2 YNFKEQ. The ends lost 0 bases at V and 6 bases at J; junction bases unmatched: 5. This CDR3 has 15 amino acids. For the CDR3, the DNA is TGTGCCAGCAGCCAAGATATTTGGGGGGGCAATGAGCAGTTCTTC. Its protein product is CASSQDIWGGNEQFF.

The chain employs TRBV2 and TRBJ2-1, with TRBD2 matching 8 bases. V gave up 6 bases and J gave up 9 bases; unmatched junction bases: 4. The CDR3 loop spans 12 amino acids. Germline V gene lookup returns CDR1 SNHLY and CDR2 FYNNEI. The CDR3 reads CASSTGTSEQFF. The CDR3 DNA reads TGTGCCAGCAGCACCGGGACTAGTGAGCAGTTCTTC. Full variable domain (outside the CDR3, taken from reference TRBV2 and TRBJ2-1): EPEVTQTPSHQVTQMGQEVILRCVPISNHLYFYWYRQILGQKVEFLVSFYNNEISEKSEIFDDQFSVERPDGSNFTLKIRSTKLEDSAMYFCASSTGTSEQFFGPGTRLTVL.

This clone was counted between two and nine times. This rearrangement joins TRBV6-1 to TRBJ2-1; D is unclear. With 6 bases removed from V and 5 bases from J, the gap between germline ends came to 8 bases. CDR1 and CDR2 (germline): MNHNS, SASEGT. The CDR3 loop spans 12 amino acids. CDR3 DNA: TGTGCCAGCAGCGCGACTGACAATGAGCAGTTCTTC. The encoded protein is CASSATDNEQFF.

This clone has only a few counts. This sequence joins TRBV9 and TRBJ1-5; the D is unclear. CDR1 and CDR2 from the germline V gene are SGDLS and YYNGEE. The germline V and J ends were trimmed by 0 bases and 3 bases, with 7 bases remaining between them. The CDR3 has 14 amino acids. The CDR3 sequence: CASSVERDNQPQHF. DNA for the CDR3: TGTGCCAGCAGCGTAGAGAGGGACAATCAGCCCCAGCATTTT.

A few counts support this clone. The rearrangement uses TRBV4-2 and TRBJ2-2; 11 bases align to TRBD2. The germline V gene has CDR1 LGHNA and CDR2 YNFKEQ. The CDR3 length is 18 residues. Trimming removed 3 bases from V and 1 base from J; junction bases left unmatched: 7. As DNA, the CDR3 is TGTGCCAGCAGCCATCCCGCGGGGACTAGCGGGAACACCGGGGAGCTGTTTTTT. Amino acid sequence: CASSHPAGTSGNTGELFF.

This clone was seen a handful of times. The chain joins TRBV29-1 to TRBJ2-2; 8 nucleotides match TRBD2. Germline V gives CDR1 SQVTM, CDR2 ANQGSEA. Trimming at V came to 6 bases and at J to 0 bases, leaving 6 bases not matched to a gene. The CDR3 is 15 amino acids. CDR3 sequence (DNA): TGCAGCGTCCTAGCGGGCAGCTCGAACACCGGGGAGCTGTTTTTT. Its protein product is CSVLAGSSNTGELFF.

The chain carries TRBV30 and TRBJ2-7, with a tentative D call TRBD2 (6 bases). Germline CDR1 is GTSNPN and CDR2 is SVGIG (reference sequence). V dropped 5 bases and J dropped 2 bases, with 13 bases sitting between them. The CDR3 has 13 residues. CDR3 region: CAWGRSVTYEQYF. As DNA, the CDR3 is TGTGCCTGGGGGAGGTCTGTAACCTACGAGCAGTACTTC.

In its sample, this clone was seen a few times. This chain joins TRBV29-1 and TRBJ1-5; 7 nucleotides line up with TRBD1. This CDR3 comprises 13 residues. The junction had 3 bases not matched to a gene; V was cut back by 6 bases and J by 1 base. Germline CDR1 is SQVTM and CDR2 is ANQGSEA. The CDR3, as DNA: TGCAGCGTAGCGGACAGGAGCAATCAGCCCCAGCATTTT. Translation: CSVADRSNQPQHF.

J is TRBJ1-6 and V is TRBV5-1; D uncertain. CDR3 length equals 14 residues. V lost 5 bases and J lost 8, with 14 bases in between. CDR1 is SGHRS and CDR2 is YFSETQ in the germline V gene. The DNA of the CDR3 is TGCGCCAGCAGTCAGGACGTATCTTATTCACCCCTCCACTTT. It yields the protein CASSQDVSYSPLHF.

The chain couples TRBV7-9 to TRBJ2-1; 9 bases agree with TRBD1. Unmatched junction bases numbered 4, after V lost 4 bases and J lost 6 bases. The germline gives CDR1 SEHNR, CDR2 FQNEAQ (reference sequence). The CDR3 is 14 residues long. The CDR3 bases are TGTGCCAGCAGCTCGGGACAGGGCACCAATGAGCAGTTCTTC. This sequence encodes CASSSGQGTNEQFF.

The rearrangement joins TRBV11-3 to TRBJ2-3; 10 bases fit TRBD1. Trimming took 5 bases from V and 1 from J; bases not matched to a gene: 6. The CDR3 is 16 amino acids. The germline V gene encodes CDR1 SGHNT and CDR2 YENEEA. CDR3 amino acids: CASSGPGTGGTDTQYF. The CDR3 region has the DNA TGTGCCAGCAGCGGACCCGGGACAGGGGGCACAGATACGCAGTATTTT.